Included here is one T cell receptor (beta chain) sequence, with context. As yet, its antigen is unknown. The sample originates from a study of OX40 agonist ivuxolimab in advanced cancers. On the study more broadly: From 23 to 79 years was the age range, with a mean of around 56 years, and over 70% were male. Study-wide findings and caveats: Undetermined was the antigen specificity of the expanded peripheral T cells.

V trimming: 2 bases; J trimming: 6 bases; junction bases outside the gene matches: 8. CDR1 and CDR2 (germline): MNHEY, SMNVEV (reference sequence). The CDR3 totals 15 residues. The table came from immunoSEQ multiplex PCR; TCRdb's copy has only in-frame clones and leaves some out. The data hold 65,000 to 70,000 clones, with roughly 90% observed a single time. The sequence derives from an adult with an advanced solid tumor such as melanoma, head and neck, liver or kidney cancer. Sequenced material: CD4+ or CD8+ T cells sorted from blood, taken in a trial of the OX40 agonist ivuxolimab. This sequence joins TRBV27 and TRBJ2-7; 9 bases are shared with TRBD1. Written as DNA, the CDR3 is TGTGCCAGCAGTTTACCCGGGACAGGGCTAAGCGAGCAGTACTTC. Its translation: CASSLPGTGLSEQYF.